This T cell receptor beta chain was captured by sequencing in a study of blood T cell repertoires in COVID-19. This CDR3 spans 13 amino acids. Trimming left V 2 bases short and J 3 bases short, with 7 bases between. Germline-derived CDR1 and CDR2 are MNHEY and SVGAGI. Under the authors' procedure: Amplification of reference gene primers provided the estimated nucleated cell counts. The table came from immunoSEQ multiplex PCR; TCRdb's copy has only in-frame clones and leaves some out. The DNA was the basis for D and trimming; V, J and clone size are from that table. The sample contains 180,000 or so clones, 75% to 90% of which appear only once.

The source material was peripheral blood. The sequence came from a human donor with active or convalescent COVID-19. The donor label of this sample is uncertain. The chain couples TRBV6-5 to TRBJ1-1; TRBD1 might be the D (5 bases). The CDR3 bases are TGTGCCAGCAGTTACCAGGGATACACTGAAGCTTTCTTT. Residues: CASSYQGYTEAFF.